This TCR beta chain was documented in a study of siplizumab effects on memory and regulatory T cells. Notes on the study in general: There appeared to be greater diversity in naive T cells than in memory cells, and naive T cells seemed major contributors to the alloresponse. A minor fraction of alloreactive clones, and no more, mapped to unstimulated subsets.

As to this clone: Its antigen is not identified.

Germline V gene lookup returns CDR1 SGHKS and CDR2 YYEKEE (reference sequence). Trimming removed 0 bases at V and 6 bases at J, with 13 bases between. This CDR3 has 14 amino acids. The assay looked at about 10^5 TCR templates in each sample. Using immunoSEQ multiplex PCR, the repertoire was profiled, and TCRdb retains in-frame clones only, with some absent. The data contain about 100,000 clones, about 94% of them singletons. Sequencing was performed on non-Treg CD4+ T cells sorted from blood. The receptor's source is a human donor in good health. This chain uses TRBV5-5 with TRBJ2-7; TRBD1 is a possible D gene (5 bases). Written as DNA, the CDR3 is TGTGCCAGCAGCTTGGAAGGGGCCAGAGGCGAGCAGTACTTC. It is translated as CASSLEGARGEQYF.